This TCR beta chain was sequenced in a study of blood T cell repertoires in COVID-19. Germline CDR1 and CDR2: SGDLS and YYNGEE. This CDR3 has 16 residues. Between the trimmed V and J ends, which lost 4 bases and 4 bases, there was a span of 20 bases. Generated by immunoSEQ multiplex PCR, the TCRdb table keeps only in-frame clones and is missing some. The table has 200,000 or so clones, around 80% seen once. The sequenced sample consisted of peripheral blood. The receptor comes from a man aged 25-40 years with active or convalescent COVID-19. This chain connects TRBV9 to TRBJ2-5, with D perhaps TRBD2 (6 bases). The CDR3 DNA follows: TGTGCCAGCAGCCCTAGATCGTCGGGCGGGGTAGAGACCCAGTACTTC. This codes for CASSPRSSGGVETQYF.